Presented here are 8 T cell receptor beta chains from one specimen sequenced in a study of T cells in narcolepsy. Sequencing used immunoSEQ multiplex PCR; TCRdb keeps in-frame clones, though not all of them. The table lists some 30,000 clones, approximately 89% of them singletons, with more than 0.95% in the top ten. Material for sequencing was CD45RA- memory CD4+ T cells from PBMCs. The receptor source for this set is a human donor with narcolepsy.

CDR3 protein: CASSSGTGYVDEQFF. DNA for the CDR3: TGTGCCAGCAGCTCCGGGACAGGGTATGTCGATGAGCAGTTCTTC. The genes are TRBV7-9 and TRBJ2-1, with 9 bases that match TRBD1. The V gene's germline CDR1 is SEHNR and CDR2 FQNEAQ (reference sequence). Trimming took 4 bases from V and 8 from J; bases not matched to a gene: 9. The CDR3 loop spans 15 amino acids.

The V and J genes are TRBV20-1 and TRBJ2-1, with TRBD2 matching 8 bases. Germline trimming cut 6 bases from V and 9 bases from J; bases unmatched to any gene: 4. The CDR3 runs to 11 residues. The germline V gene has CDR1 DFQATT and CDR2 SNEGSKA (reference sequence). In DNA, the CDR3 is TGCAGTGCAGGACTAGCCAGTGAGCAGTTCTTC. Protein: CSAGLASEQFF.

This chain joins TRBV18 and TRBJ2-1; no clear D gene. The CDR3 sequence is 17 residues long. Trimming stripped 5 bases from V and 1 base from J, with 18 bases between. Germline V gene data show CDR1 as KGHSH and CDR2 as LQKENI. CDR3: CASSIRLAVMSYNEQFF. DNA for the CDR3: TGTGCCAGCTCAATCCGCCTGGCTGTGATGTCCTACAATGAGCAGTTCTTC.

This sequence joins TRBV4-2 and TRBJ2-1; tentatively, D is TRBD2 (6 bases). Germline V gives CDR1 LGHNA, CDR2 YNFKEQ. Trimming removed 0 bases at V and 10 bases at J, with 10 bases between. The CDR3 loop spans 13 amino acids. This CDR3 reads CASSQDRGREQFF. The DNA of the CDR3 is TGTGCCAGCAGCCAAGATCGGGGGAGGGAGCAGTTCTTC.

V is TRBV10-3 and J is TRBJ1-2; 7 nucleotides agree with TRBD1. Losses at the gene ends were 3 bases for V and 2 bases for J; bases not matched to a gene: 0. From germline, CDR1 is ENHRY and CDR2 SYGVKD. The CDR3 spans 13 residues. The CDR3 region is CAISDRGNYGYTF. CDR3 coding DNA: TGTGCCATCAGTGACAGGGGGAACTATGGCTACACCTTC.

V usage is TRBV5-1 and J usage is TRBJ1-6; 10 nucleotides agree with TRBD1. Germline V gives CDR1 SGHRS, CDR2 YFSETQ. Unmatched junction bases numbered 5, after V lost 7 bases and J lost 7 bases. CDR3 size: 14 residues. CDR3 residues: CASGPGQGNSPLHF. The CDR3 coding sequence is TGCGCCAGCGGGCCGGGACAGGGGAATTCACCCCTCCACTTT. Using reference TRBV5-1 and TRBJ1-6 for the parts outside the CDR3, the full variable domain is KAGVTQTPRYLIKTRGQQVTLSCSPISGHRSVSWYQQTPGQGLQFLFEYFSETQRNKGNFPGRFSGRQFSNSRSEMNVSTLELGDSALYLCASGPGQGNSPLHFGNGTRLTVT.

This chain uses TRBV6-1 with TRBJ2-5, with D possibly matching TRBD1 (6 bases). The germline V gene has CDR1 MNHNS and CDR2 SASEGT. The V and J ends lost 5 bases and 7 bases respectively, with 17 bases between them. The CDR3 runs 14 residues. The CDR3 DNA sequence: TGTGCCAGCAGTAGGCTCCAGGGGACCGGGACCCAGTACTTC. As protein: CASSRLQGTGTQYF.

The chain is built from TRBV5-4 and TRBJ1-2; D unclear. The CDR3 has 14 residues. Trimming pared 3 bases from V and 5 bases from J, leaving 14 bases between. Germline V gene data show CDR1 as SGHNT and CDR2 as YYREEE (reference sequence). The DNA of the CDR3 is TGTGCCAGCAGCTGGGCGGCGGGAGATTATGGCTACACCTTC. It encodes CASSWAAGDYGYTF.